A selection of T cell receptor beta chains follows, all from one sample in a study of blood T cells in healthy people across ages. MiXCR, run by TCRdb on the 5' RACE reads, gives a single entry per CDR3 protein. The table includes approximately 810,000 distinct CDR3 sequences, around 30% detected once. The specimen sequenced was blood. The receptors originated from a woman of 80 years or more in good health. Each CDR3 is given with its conserved first and last residue. A D gene is named only where the DNA matches it firmly. Not every row has a clone size; where given, it reads once, few, many or a size class.

d_call	v_call	j_call	cdr3_length	clone_size	cdr3_aa	cdr3_nt
TRBD2	TRBV2	TRBJ2-1	16	-	CATRPTSGRSDNEQFF	TGTGCCACCAGGCCAACTAGCGGGAGGTCTGACAATGAGCAGTTCTTC
-	TRBV9	TRBJ2-7	15	-	CASSVDQGAFYEQYF	TGTGCCAGCAGCGTAGACCAGGGAGCGTTCTACGAGCAGTACTTC
-	TRBV4-3	TRBJ2-3	17	many	CASSREESTGDTDTQYF	TGCGCCAGCAGCCGGGAAGAGTCGACGGGGGACACAGATACGCAGTATTTT
-	TRBV7-2	TRBJ2-3	18	many	CASSLGYGLRSGQGTQYF	TGTGCCAGCAGCTTAGGTTACGGCTTACGAAGCGGTCAGGGTACGCAGTATTTT
-	TRBV5-1	TRBJ2-3	16	few	CASSLLGRSSTDTQYF	TGCGCCAGCAGCTTGCTAGGGAGGTCTAGCACAGATACGCAGTATTTT
-	TRBV5-5	TRBJ2-5	14	many	CASSPGRRQETQYF	TGTGCCAGCAGCCCCGGACGGAGACAAGAGACCCAGTACTTC
-	TRBV3-1	TRBJ1-2	13	many	CASSQVTVGGYTF	TGTGCCAGCAGCCAAGTCACAGTTGGCGGCTACACCTTC
TRBD2	TRBV5-1	TRBJ2-5	16	few	CASSPGLAGAWETQYF	TGCGCCAGCAGCCCCGGACTAGCGGGGGCCTGGGAGACCCAGTACTTC
-	TRBV12-3/TRBV12-4	TRBJ2-2	16	-	CASSLGFQSRPGELFF	TGTGCCAGCAGTTTAGGGTTCCAGTCTCGACCGGGGGAGCTGTTTTTT
-	TRBV14	TRBJ2-7	13	many	CASSLMGSYEQYF	TGTGCCAGCAGCCTCATGGGCTCCTACGAGCAGTACTTC
TRBD1	TRBV5-1	TRBJ2-6	15	many	CASSTQGAGANVLTF	TGCGCCAGCAGCACCCAGGGGGCTGGGGCCAACGTCCTGACTTTC
-	TRBV18	TRBJ2-7	12	few	CASSPQGEEQYF	TGTGCCAGCTCACCACAGGGGGAAGAGCAGTACTTC
-	TRBV29-1	TRBJ2-3	12	many	CSVAPSTDTQYF	TGCAGCGTTGCGCCTAGCACAGATACGCAGTATTTT
TRBD1	TRBV18	TRBJ2-7	13	few	CASSQGQTGEQYF	TGTGCCAGCTCACAGGGACAGACGGGAGAGCAGTACTTC
TRBD1	TRBV4-2	TRBJ2-5	17	many	CASSQGQGAPTGETQYF	TGTGCCAGCAGCCAAGGACAGGGGGCGCCTACGGGAGAGACCCAGTACTTC
-	TRBV5-1	TRBJ2-1	14	many	CASSLGDDYNEQFF	TGCGCCAGCAGCTTGGGGGATGACTACAATGAGCAGTTCTTC
-	TRBV15	TRBJ2-5	16	many	CATSQTPGAVQETQYF	TGTGCCACCAGCCAAACCCCGGGGGCGGTGCAAGAGACCCAGTACTTC
TRBD2	TRBV12-3/TRBV12-4	TRBJ2-7	12	many	CASSLGGFEQYF	TGTGCCAGCAGTTTGGGGGGGTTCGAGCAGTACTTC
-	TRBV6-2/TRBV6-3	TRBJ2-7	12	-	CASSYHRVEQYF	TGTGCCAGCAGTTACCACAGGGTCGAGCAGTACTTC
-	TRBV7-2	TRBJ2-5	13	-	CASSFTFDDVQYF	TGTGCCAGCAGCTTCACCTTCGATGATGTGCAGTACTTC
-	TRBV6-2/TRBV6-3	TRBJ2-5	12	-	CAGRRGTGMDNF	TGTGCCGGCAGGCGGGGAACAGGGATGGACAACTTC
-	TRBV6-2/TRBV6-3	TRBJ2-7	14	many	CASNLGGTTYEQYF	TGTGCCAGCAACCTAGGGGGGACCACCTACGAGCAGTACTTC